This is a list of T cell receptor beta chains from one sample in a study of shared clonotypes between healthy human individuals. TCRdb's copy holds only in-frame clones and misses some; the assay was immunoSEQ multiplex PCR. The sample includes about 2.3 million clones, roughly 93% of them seen just once. The material sequenced was naive CD4+ T cells from PBMCs. These receptor sequences come from a young man in good health. Some clones in this sample may be carry-over from other donors' samples. Each CDR3 is given with its conserved first and last residue. The order of the fields is D gene, J gene, clone size, V gene, CDR3 protein, CDR3 DNA. The D gene is left open where the match is weak. Some rows mark clone size as missing; the rest say once, few, many or name a class of expanded clone.

TRBD1,TRBJ2-2,once,TRBV18,CASTPFRETGPTGELFF,TGTGCCAGCACGCCGTTTCGAGAGACAGGGCCTACCGGGGAGCTGTTTTTT
TRBD2,TRBJ2-3,-,TRBV5-4,CASRPTSGADTQYF,TGTGCCAGCAGGCCCACTAGCGGAGCAGATACGCAGTATTTT
TRBD1,TRBJ2-1,-,TRBV28,CASSSRQGFEVEQFF,TGTGCCAGCAGTTCAAGACAGGGGTTTGAGGTAGAGCAGTTCTTC
-,TRBJ1-5,-,TRBV15,CATSQDSGNSNQPQHF,TGTGCCACCAGCCAAGACTCGGGAAATAGCAATCAGCCCCAGCATTTT
-,TRBJ1-1,-,TRBV19,CASSTRGGANTEAFF,TGTGCCAGTAGTACCCGGGGAGGGGCCAACACTGAAGCTTTCTTT
-,TRBJ2-7,-,TRBV7-9,CASSLRDGQYF,TGTGCCAGCAGCTTACGGGACGGGCAGTACTTC
-,TRBJ2-2,once,TRBV4-2,CASSQVAPGELFF,TGTGCCAGCAGCCAAGTAGCCCCCGGGGAGCTGTTTTTT
-,TRBJ1-1,-,TRBV18,CASSKVQGYTEAFF,TGTGCCAGCAGCAAGGTGCAGGGATATACTGAAGCTTTCTTT
-,TRBJ1-6,-,TRBV6-5,CASSRQMNSPLHF,TGTGCCAGCAGTCGACAGATGAATTCACCCCTCCACTTT
-,TRBJ1-1,-,TRBV18,CASSPIGPKMNTEAFF,TGTGCCAGCTCACCCATAGGCCCAAAAATGAACACTGAAGCTTTCTTT
-,TRBJ2-1,-,TRBV21-1,CASSPRGSGLINPISYNEQFF,TGTGCCAGCAGCCCGCGGGGTAGCGGGCTAATAAATCCTATCTCCTACAATGAGCAGTTCTTC
-,TRBJ2-1,once,TRBV11-2,CASSLLEPLRNEQFF,TGTGCCAGCAGCTTATTGGAGCCGCTACGCAATGAGCAGTTCTTC
-,TRBJ1-1,once,TRBV27,CASSPPGPPQPEAFF,TGTGCCAGCAGTCCCCCGGGACCTCCACAACCTGAAGCTTTCTTT
-,TRBJ1-1,-,TRBV6-5,CASTLNRGRNTEAFF,TGTGCCAGCACCTTAAACCGGGGCCGGAACACTGAAGCTTTCTTT
-,TRBJ2-5,-,TRBV7-2,CASGETQYF,TGTGCCAGCGGAGAGACCCAGTACTTC
-,TRBJ1-4,-,TRBV6-6,CASSYSDPRDTLFF,TGTGCCAGCAGTTACTCAGACCCCCGGGACACTCTGTTTTTT
-,TRBJ2-3,-,TRBV5-1,CASSAASTDTQYF,TGCGCCAGCAGCGCGGCTAGCACAGATACGCAGTATTTT
TRBD1,TRBJ2-2,-,TRBV6-1,CASSERTGGRNTGELFF,TGTGCCAGCAGTGAAAGGACAGGGGGTAGGAACACCGGGGAGCTGTTTTTT
TRBD1,TRBJ1-2,-,TRBV5-6,CASRIWTGIYGYTF,TGTGCCAGCAGGATTTGGACAGGAATATATGGCTACACCTTC
-,TRBJ1-2,once,TRBV7-2,CASSSNGPRYGYTF,TGTGCCAGCAGCTCTAACGGGCCTCGCTATGGCTACACCTTC
TRBD2,TRBJ2-3,-,TRBV28,CASSFGTSGIDTQYF,TGTGCCAGCAGTTTTGGGACTAGCGGGATAGATACGCAGTATTTT
TRBD1,TRBJ2-2,-,TRBV4-1,CASSQDRTGVGTGELFF,TGCGCCAGCAGCCAAGATCGAACAGGGGTTGGCACCGGGGAGCTGTTTTTT
TRBD2,TRBJ2-7,-,TRBV6-6,CASSLLAGVYEQYF,TGTGCCAGCAGCCTATTAGCGGGAGTCTACGAGCAGTACTTC
TRBD1,TRBJ1-5,-,TRBV7-2,CASSLGQVPQPQHF,TGTGCCAGCAGCTTGGGACAGGTTCCACAGCCCCAGCATTTT
TRBD1,TRBJ2-4,-,TRBV12-5,CASGLVSLTGSDRNIQYF,TGTGCTAGTGGTTTGGTCTCTTTGACAGGGTCGGATAGAAACATTCAGTACTTC
-,TRBJ2-2,once,TRBV9,CASSPHRGTGELFF,TGTGCCAGCAGCCCTCATCGCGGGACCGGGGAGCTGTTTTTT
-,TRBJ1-2,-,TRBV20-1,CSANNYGYTF,TGCAGTGCCAATAACTATGGCTACACCTTC
TRBD1,TRBJ1-2,-,TRBV7-3,CASSSPDRGHYGYTF,TGTGCCAGCAGCAGCCCGGACAGGGGACACTATGGCTACACCTTC